These 7 T cell receptor beta chains came from one sample sequenced in a study of cytomegalovirus exposure and HLA in healthy donors. Assay: immunoSEQ multiplex PCR; the TCRdb copy retains only in-frame clones and omits some. This sample carries more than 300,000 clones, about nine tenths of them seen once, and the ten largest clones take around 0.84%. Sample: PBMCs. These receptors were collected from a woman under 30 in good health and CMV-seronegative.

V gene TRBV5-1 combines with J gene TRBJ2-1, with D maybe TRBD2 (6 bases). The germline V gene has CDR1 SGHRS and CDR2 YFSETQ. Trimming removed 2 bases from V and 7 bases from J, with 13 bases in between. This CDR3 has 14 amino acids. CDR3 nucleotides: TGCGCCAGCAGCTTAGTTGGAGGGTGGAATGAGCAGTTCTTC. Translating it yields CASSLVGGWNEQFF.

This chain uses TRBV19 with TRBJ2-5; 8 positions agree with TRBD1. Germline CDR1 reads LNHDA; CDR2 reads SQIVND (reference sequence). V trimming: 6 bases; J trimming: 4 bases; junction bases outside the gene matches: 10. The CDR3 length is 15 residues. The DNA for the CDR3 is TGTGCCAGTAGGGGGCCAGGGGGCGTCGGAGAGACCCAGTACTTC. Amino acids: CASRGPGGVGETQYF.

In its sample, this clone was seen a few times. This sequence joins TRBV5-4 and TRBJ1-2; D might be TRBD1 (6 bases). This CDR3 has 15 residues. CDR1 is SGHNT and CDR2 is YYREEE in the germline V gene (reference sequence). Trimming took 5 bases from V and 5 from J, leaving 19 bases between them. The DNA for the CDR3 is TGTGCCAGCAGTTCCCCAGGGGAGGGCCTATATGGCTACACCTTC. This translates into CASSSPGEGLYGYTF.

V usage is TRBV6-6 and J usage is TRBJ1-4; D is uncertain. V lost 0 bases and J 8 bases, leaving 10 bases between the germline ends. The CDR3 length is 14 residues. The germline gives CDR1 MNHNY, CDR2 SVGAGI (reference sequence). CDR3 sequence: CASSYSPYAEKLFF. In DNA, the CDR3 is TGTGCCAGCAGTTACTCCCCTTACGCGGAAAAACTGTTTTTT.

The CDR3 nucleotides are TGTGCCAGCAGCGTTAGCCTCATTGACGAGACCCAGTACTTC. It is translated as CASSVSLIDETQYF. The chain employs TRBV9 and TRBJ2-5; no clear D. The V end lost 2 bases, the J end lost 5 bases, and 13 bases lay between the germline ends. Germline CDR1 is SGDLS and CDR2 is YYNGEE. This CDR3 is built from 14 residues.

The chain is built from TRBV11-3 and TRBJ2-2, with D perhaps matching TRBD2 (5 bases). The V and J ends lost 3 bases and 3 bases respectively, with 11 bases between them. This CDR3 contains 15 residues. Germline V lookup: CDR1 SGHNT, CDR2 YENEEA. The CDR3 DNA reads TGTGCCAGCAGCTTGGGTTTGGGAGACACCGGGGAGCTGTTTTTT. Protein product: CASSLGLGDTGELFF.

This rearrangement joins TRBV13 to TRBJ2-2, with D possibly matching TRBD2 (5 bases). V was shortened by 5 bases and J by 5 bases, with 9 bases between the two germline ends. Per germline, CDR1 PRHDT and CDR2 FYEKMQ (reference sequence). This CDR3 comprises 13 residues. This chain's CDR3 is CASSPGDTGELFF. CDR3 nucleotides: TGTGCCAGCAGCCCCGGGGATACCGGGGAGCTGTTTTTT.